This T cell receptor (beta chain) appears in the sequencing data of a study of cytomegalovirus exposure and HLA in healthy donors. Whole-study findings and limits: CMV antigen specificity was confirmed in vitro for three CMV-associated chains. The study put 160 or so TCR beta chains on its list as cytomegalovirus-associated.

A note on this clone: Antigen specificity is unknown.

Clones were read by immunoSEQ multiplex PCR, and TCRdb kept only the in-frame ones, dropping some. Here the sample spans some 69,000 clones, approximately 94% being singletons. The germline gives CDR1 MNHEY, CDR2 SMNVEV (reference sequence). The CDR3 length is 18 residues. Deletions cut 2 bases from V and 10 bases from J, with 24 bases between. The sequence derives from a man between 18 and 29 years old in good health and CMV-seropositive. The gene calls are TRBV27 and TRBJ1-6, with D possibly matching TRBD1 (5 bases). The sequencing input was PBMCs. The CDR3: CASSLGRGIQGVHSPLHF. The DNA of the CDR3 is TGTGCCAGCAGTTTAGGGAGGGGTATTCAAGGGGTACACTCACCCCTCCACTTT.